Below, one T cell receptor (beta chain) is given with its context. V gave up 2 bases and J gave up 2 bases, with 9 bases separating them. Germline V gene data show CDR1 as KGHSH and CDR2 as LQKENI. The CDR3 length is 14 residues. This sample was taken from a study of cytomegalovirus exposure and HLA in healthy donors. The PCR was carried out with 60 Vbeta primers and 13 Jbeta primers. Using immunoSEQ multiplex PCR, the repertoire was profiled, and TCRdb retains in-frame clones only, with some absent. The sample holds around 140,000 clones, roughly 70% seen once. The rearrangement joins TRBV18 to TRBJ2-5; TRBD2 is a possible D gene (6 bases). The specimen was PBMCs. The origin of this receptor is a man aged 25 to 40 in good health and CMV-seronegative. DNA for the CDR3: TGTGCCAGCTCACCAGCGACTAGACAAGAGACCCAGTACTTC. Translation gives CASSPATRQETQYF.